This TCR beta chain was recovered during a study of spatial heterogeneity in lung cancer (dated by TCRdb to about 2019). Background for the entire study: Donors were 72 patients with early-stage, untreated non-small cell lung cancer from the lung TRACERx cohort. Follow-up PBMC samples were sequenced whenever the samples were available, and the median time to follow-up was around 2 years after resection. In the raw uncorrected reads, each unique combination of TCR and UMI appeared on average more than ten times. At surgery, both alpha and beta chains were TCR-sequenced in about 200 tumor regions, over 61 matched nontumor lung samples and some 58 PBMC samples. More beta-chain than alpha-chain transcripts were consistently detected, likely reflecting higher beta-chain transcript abundance. TCR alpha and beta repertoires were quantitatively compared across multiple tumor regions, matched nontumor lung and blood in non-small cell lung cancer. The study linked features of the TCR repertoire to counts of nonsynonymous mutations, which were determined by whole-exome sequencing of tumor tissue. Overall study results and their limits: Only approximately 13 patients were included in the comparisons of baseline and follow-up blood repertoires. Confirming at a functional level the hypothesis that regional TCRs recognize regional mutations was considered to require additional single-cell paired TCR alpha and beta sequencing. Ubiquitous expanded tumor TCRs were found in blood more often at tumor resection than at routine follow-up.

The label giving this sample's time point can be read as: blood at routine non-recurrence follow-up after resection. Whole RNA extracted from tumor and nontumor lung tissue, or from cryopreserved PBMC samples, was used for TCR sequencing without cell sorting. A patient was chosen for TCR sequencing only when enough RNA was available from at least two tumor regions. The CDR3 runs 12 amino acids, cysteine and phenylalanine included. Only CDR3 DNA remains: 36 bases, in frame from the first base. Looking up the germline V gene (reference sequence) yields CDR1 DFQATT and CDR2 SNEGSKA. V sheds 3 bases and J sheds 3 bases, leaving 7 bases between their ends. Receptor amplification or capture employed 5' RACE. TCRdb names NextSeq 500 as the instrument used. In the TCR library protocol, a unique molecular identifier was attached to each TCR cDNA molecule so that PCR and sequencing errors could be corrected. The authors processed their data as follows. TCR identification, UMI-based error correction and CDR3 extraction were performed with Decombinator tools. TCRs above a frequency of 2 per 1,000, corresponding to the top 1% of the tumor frequency distribution, were defined as expanded. Renyi diversity was calculated using the R vegan package after each repertoire was subsampled 100 times to 5,000 TCRs. CDR3 similarity networks were constructed using string-kernel similarity of amino acid triplets, with links drawn between CDR3s whose pairwise similarity was above 0.82. The public reads were run again by TCRdb, first through fastp at Q25 and then through MiXCR, and only productive beta chains were kept. Records with the same CDR3 protein are collapsed into one entry carrying the most frequent genes and DNA. What appears here as the V and J calls and clone size reflects TCRdb's work, not the paper's. The sample table shows fewer than 150,000 distinct CDR3 sequences, and 10% to 14% are seen once. Together, the top ten hold 24% of the sample.

This clonotype was recorded many times. The specificity of this receptor is unknown. Base qualities are not at hand, and no much larger clone is one base apart. The sequenced sample was PBMCs, obtained at follow-up. The rearrangement joined TRBV20-1 to TRBJ2-3; the D gene remains uncertain. The TCR was taken from a female donor with early-stage non-small cell lung cancer. The DNA sequence follows: TGCAGTGCTAGGAGGAGAACAGATACGCAGTATTTT. This encodes CSARRRTDTQYF.